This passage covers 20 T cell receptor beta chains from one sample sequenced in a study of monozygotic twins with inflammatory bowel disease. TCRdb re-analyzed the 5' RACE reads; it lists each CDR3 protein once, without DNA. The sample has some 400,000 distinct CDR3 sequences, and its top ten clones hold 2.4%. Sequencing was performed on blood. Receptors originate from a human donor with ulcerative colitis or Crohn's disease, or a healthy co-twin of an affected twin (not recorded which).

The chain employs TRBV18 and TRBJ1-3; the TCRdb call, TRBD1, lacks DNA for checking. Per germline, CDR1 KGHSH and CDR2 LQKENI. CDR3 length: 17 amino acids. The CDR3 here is CASSPRGSGTAGNTIYF. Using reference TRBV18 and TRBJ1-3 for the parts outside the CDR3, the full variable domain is NAGVMQNPRHLVRRRGQEARLRCSPMKGHSHVYWYRQLPEEGLKFMVYLQKENIIDESGMPKERFSAEFPKEGPSILRIQQVVRGDSAAYFCASSPRGSGTAGNTIYFGEGSWLTVV.

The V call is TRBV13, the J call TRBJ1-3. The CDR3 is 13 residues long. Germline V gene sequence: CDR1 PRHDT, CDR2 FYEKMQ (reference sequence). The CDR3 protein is CASSGDGGNTIYF. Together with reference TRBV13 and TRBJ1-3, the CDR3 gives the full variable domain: AAGVIQSPRHLIKEKRETATLKCYPIPRHDTVYWYQQGPGQDPQFLISFYEKMQSDKGSIPDRFSAQQFSDYHSELNMSSLELGDSALYFCASSGDGGNTIYFGEGSWLTVV.

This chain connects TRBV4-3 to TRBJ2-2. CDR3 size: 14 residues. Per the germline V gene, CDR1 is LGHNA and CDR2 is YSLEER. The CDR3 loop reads CASSDRANTGELFF.

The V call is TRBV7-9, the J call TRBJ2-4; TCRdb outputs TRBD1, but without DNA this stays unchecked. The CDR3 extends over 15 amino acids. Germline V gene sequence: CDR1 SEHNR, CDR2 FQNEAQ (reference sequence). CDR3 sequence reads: CASRSLTGGKGIQYF.

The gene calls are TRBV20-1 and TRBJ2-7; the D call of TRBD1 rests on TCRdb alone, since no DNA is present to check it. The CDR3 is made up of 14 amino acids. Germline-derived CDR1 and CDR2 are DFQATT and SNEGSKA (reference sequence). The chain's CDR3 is CSANGDTYSYEQYF.

The CDR3 here is CASSGTAGVINEQFF. V and J are TRBV25-1 and TRBJ2-1; TCRdb outputs TRBD2, but without DNA this stays unchecked. CDR3 size: 15 residues. Germline loops: CDR1 MGHDK, CDR2 SYGVNS.

The CDR3 protein is CSARDPAGGTEAFF. This sequence joins TRBV20-1 and TRBJ1-1; the D gene TCRdb calls, TRBD1, cannot be checked with no DNA. Germline V gives CDR1 DFQATT, CDR2 SNEGSKA (reference sequence). There are 14 residues in the CDR3.

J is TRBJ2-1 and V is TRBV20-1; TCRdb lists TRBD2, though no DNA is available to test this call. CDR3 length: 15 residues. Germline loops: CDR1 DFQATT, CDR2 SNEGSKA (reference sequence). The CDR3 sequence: CSAWTGTSISNEQFF.

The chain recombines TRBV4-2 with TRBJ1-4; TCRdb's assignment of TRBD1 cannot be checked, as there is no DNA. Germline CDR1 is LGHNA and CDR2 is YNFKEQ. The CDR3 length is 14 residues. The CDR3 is CASSQDRKGEKLFF.

The CDR3 reads CASSQDPATDYYEQYF. The chain carries TRBV3-1 and TRBJ2-7; TCRdb's assignment of TRBD1 cannot be checked, as there is no DNA. This CDR3 spans 16 amino acids. CDR1 is LGHDT and CDR2 is YNNKEL in the germline V gene (reference sequence).

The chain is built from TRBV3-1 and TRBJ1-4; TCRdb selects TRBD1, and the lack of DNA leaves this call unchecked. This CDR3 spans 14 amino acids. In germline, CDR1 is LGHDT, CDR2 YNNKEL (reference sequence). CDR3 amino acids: CASSIQGGGEKLFF.

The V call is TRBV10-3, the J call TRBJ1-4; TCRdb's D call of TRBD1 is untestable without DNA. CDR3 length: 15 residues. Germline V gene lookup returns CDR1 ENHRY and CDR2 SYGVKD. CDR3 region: CATSPGQERGEKLFF.

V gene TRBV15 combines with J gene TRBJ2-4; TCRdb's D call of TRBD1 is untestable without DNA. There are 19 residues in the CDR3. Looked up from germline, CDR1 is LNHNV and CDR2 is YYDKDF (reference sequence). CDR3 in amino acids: CATSRDLGPLTLAKNIQYF.

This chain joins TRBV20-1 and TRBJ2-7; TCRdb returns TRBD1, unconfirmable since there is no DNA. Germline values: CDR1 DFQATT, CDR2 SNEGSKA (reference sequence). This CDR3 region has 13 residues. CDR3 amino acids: CSARGDRDYEQYF.

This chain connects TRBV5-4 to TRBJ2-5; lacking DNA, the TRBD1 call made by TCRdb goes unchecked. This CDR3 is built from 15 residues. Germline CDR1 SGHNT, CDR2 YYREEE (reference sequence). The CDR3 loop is CASSPGQWGQETQYF.

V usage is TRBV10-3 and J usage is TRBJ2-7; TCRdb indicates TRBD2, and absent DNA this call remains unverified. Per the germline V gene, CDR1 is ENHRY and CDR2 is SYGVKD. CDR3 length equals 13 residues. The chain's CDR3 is CATLRDQSYEQYF.

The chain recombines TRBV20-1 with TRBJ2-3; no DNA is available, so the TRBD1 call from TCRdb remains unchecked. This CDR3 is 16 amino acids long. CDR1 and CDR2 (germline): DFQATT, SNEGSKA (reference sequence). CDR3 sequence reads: CSARVAGPVGTDTQYF.

The CDR3 protein is CASSIDGLSTGELFF. V and J are TRBV19 and TRBJ2-2; TCRdb's D call, TRBD2, is unchecked because there is no DNA. CDR1 and CDR2 from the germline V gene are LNHDA and SQIVND (reference sequence). This CDR3 spans 15 amino acids.

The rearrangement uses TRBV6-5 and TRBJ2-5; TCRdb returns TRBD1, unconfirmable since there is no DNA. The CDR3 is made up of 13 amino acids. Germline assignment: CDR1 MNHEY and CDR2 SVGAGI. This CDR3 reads CASRNGEGETQYF.

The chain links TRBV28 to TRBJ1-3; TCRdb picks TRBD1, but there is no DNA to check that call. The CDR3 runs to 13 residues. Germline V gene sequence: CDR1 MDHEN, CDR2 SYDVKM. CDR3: CASSLPGWNTIYF.